Below, one T cell receptor (beta chain) is given with its context. In the original processing: Reference gene primer amplification gave estimated nucleated cell counts. The table came from immunoSEQ multiplex PCR; TCRdb's copy has only in-frame clones and leaves some out. V and J calls plus clone size are reproduced from that table; the DNA served to infer D and trimming. In the table there are about 110,000 clones, roughly 82% of which are singletons. The source of the sample is a study of blood T cell repertoires in COVID-19. The CDR3 sequence is 15 residues long. With 3 bases clipped from V and 5 bases from J, the junction kept 8 bases outside the gene matches. The germline V gene encodes CDR1 SGHTA and CDR2 FQGNSA.

This receptor was obtained from an older woman with acute or convalescent COVID-19. The V and J genes are TRBV7-2 and TRBJ2-5; 8 bases map to TRBD2. The material sequenced was peripheral blood. The CDR3 nucleotides read TGTGCCAGCAGCTTCGGGCAGCGGGGGTCGGAGACCCAGTACTTC. This translates into CASSFGQRGSETQYF.